Below, 17 T cell receptor beta chains from the same sample are listed, as sequenced in a study of somatic mutations in cytotoxic T cells in rheumatoid arthritis. Using immunoSEQ multiplex PCR, the repertoire was profiled, and TCRdb retains in-frame clones only, with some absent. The data hold 20,000 or so clones, with about 85% observed a single time. The sequencing input was CD8+ T cells sorted from blood. These receptors were collected from a woman aged 40 to 49 with rheumatoid arthritis.

The chain has TRBV10-1 and TRBJ1-1; TRBD1 agrees at 7 bases. Germline CDR1 and CDR2: WNHNN and SYGVQD (reference sequence). V was pared by 8 bases and J by 7 bases, with 7 bases of the junction left unmatched. This CDR3 contains 12 residues. For the CDR3, the DNA is TGCGCCAGCGGGGACAGCGGAGATGAAGCTTTCTTT. Its translation: CASGDSGDEAFF.

V is TRBV19 and J is TRBJ2-7; D is uncertain. The CDR3 extends over 14 amino acids. Germline V lookup: CDR1 LNHDA, CDR2 SQIVND (reference sequence). The V gene lost 2 bases and the J gene lost 0 bases, with 8 bases spanning the gap. In DNA, the CDR3 is TGTGCCAGTAGTATAACAGTTAGCTCCTACGAGCAGTACTTC. It codes for CASSITVSSYEQYF.

This clone was counted a few times. The genes are TRBV6-1 and TRBJ2-1, with D perhaps TRBD1 (6 bases). Germline CDR1 and CDR2: MNHNS and SASEGT. V lost 8 bases and J lost 8, with 22 bases in between. There are 15 residues in the CDR3. The CDR3 loop reads CASVGWTVYSHEQFF. DNA of the CDR3: TGTGCCAGCGTTGGGTGGACAGTTTACTCCCATGAGCAGTTCTTC.

The rearrangement joins TRBV7-9 to TRBJ2-3; 11 bases fit TRBD2. The V and J ends lost 0 bases and 0 bases, in that order; junction bases with no gene match: 2. Per the germline V gene, CDR1 is SEHNR and CDR2 is FQNEAQ (reference sequence). The length of the CDR3 is 17 residues. In DNA form, the CDR3 reads TGTGCCAGCAGCTTAGCGGCTAGCGGGGGGAGCACAGATACGCAGTATTTT. This codes for CASSLAASGGSTDTQYF.

The J gene is TRBJ1-5, the V gene TRBV7-6; no firm D call. The CDR3 is 15 residues long. V shed 3 bases and J shed 1 base, with 10 bases lying between them. Germline V gives CDR1 SGHVS, CDR2 FNYEAQ. The CDR3 DNA reads TGTGCCAGCAGCTTCGCAGCGGGGAGCAATCAGCCCCAGCATTTT. Translation: CASSFAAGSNQPQHF.

The V and J genes are TRBV10-2 and TRBJ2-3; D unclear. Trimming left V 3 bases short and J 3 bases short, with 13 bases between. The CDR3 loop spans 15 amino acids. The V gene's germline CDR1 is WSHSY and CDR2 SAAADI. This chain's CDR3 is CASSDLVAWTDTQYF. The CDR3 region has the DNA TGCGCCAGCAGTGACTTGGTAGCTTGGACAGATACGCAGTATTTT.

V usage is TRBV28 and J usage is TRBJ2-5; 8 nucleotides align to TRBD2. The CDR3 sequence is 13 residues long. V gave up 5 bases and J gave up 4 bases; unmatched junction bases: 3. The germline V gene has CDR1 MDHEN and CDR2 SYDVKM. The CDR3 spells CASSELAAETQYF. DNA for the CDR3: TGTGCCAGCAGTGAACTAGCGGCAGAGACCCAGTACTTC.

The CDR3 DNA sequence: TGTGCCAGCAGCCCGGGGGGGCTCGAGCAGTACTTC. This gives the protein CASSPGGLEQYF. The gene calls are TRBV9 and TRBJ2-7, with 8 bases identical to TRBD2. V was clipped by 4 bases and J by 6 bases; unmatched bases: 3. Per the germline V gene, CDR1 is SGDLS and CDR2 is YYNGEE. CDR3 length: 12 amino acids.

V usage is TRBV11-2 and J usage is TRBJ2-7; D may be TRBD1 (8 bases). The CDR3 consists of 15 residues. CDR1 and CDR2 from the germline V gene are SGHAT and FQNNGV. The V and J ends lost 4 bases and 3 bases respectively, with 16 bases between them. CDR3 loop: CASSSGQGGGYEQYF. The CDR3 bases are TGTGCCAGCAGCTCAGGACAGGGAGGGGGCTACGAGCAGTACTTC.

The chain employs TRBV19 and TRBJ2-7; TRBD2 is a possible D gene (7 bases). From germline, CDR1 is LNHDA and CDR2 SQIVND (reference sequence). CDR3 length equals 14 residues. V lost 9 bases and J 5 bases, leaving 20 bases between the germline ends. Written as DNA, the CDR3 is TGTGCCAGCGGGTGGGGGGGCGCGGGCGACGAGCAGTACTTC. Translating gives CASGWGGAGDEQYF. The entire variable domain, with the rest obtained from reference TRBV19 and TRBJ2-7, is as follows: DGGITQSPKYLFRKEGQNVTLSCEQNLNHDAMYWYRQDPGQGLRLIYYSQIVNDFQKGDIAEGYSVSREKKESFPLTVTSAQKNPTAFYLCASGWGGAGDEQYFGPGTRLTVT.

Here the CDR3 reads CASSLAGQGSYEQYF. As DNA, the CDR3 is TGTGCCAGCAGCTTGGCGGGACAGGGATCCTACGAGCAGTACTTC. The chain recombines TRBV7-2 with TRBJ2-7; 9 bases map to TRBD1. The J segment lost 1 base and the V segment lost 3 bases, leaving 4 bases of the junction unmatched. There are 15 residues in the CDR3. Germline-derived CDR1 and CDR2 are SGHTA and FQGNSA. Full variable domain (outside the CDR3, taken from reference TRBV7-2 and TRBJ2-7): GAGVSQSPSNKVTEKGKDVELRCDPISGHTALYWYRQSLGQGLEFLIYFQGNSAPDKSGLPSDRFSAERTGGSVSTLTIQRTQQEDSAVYLCASSLAGQGSYEQYFGPGTRLTVT.

This clone appeared a few times. The rearrangement links TRBV9 to TRBJ2-3; D is perhaps TRBD1 (5 bases). Trimming cost V 8 bases and J 6 bases, with 13 bases left between them. The CDR3 runs to 12 residues. The V gene's germline CDR1 is SGDLS and CDR2 YYNGEE. The CDR3 DNA follows: TGTGCCAGTAGAGGTGGGGCGGATACGCAGTATTTT. This sequence encodes CASRGGADTQYF.

The rearrangement uses TRBV15 and TRBJ1-3; 11 bases are a match to TRBD1. V trimming: 0 bases; J trimming: 5 bases; junction bases outside the gene matches: 9. In germline, CDR1 is LNHNV, CDR2 YYDKDF (reference sequence). The CDR3 runs 18 residues. The CDR3 DNA reads TGTGCCACCAGCAGAGACCCGGGGACAGGGGGAGCCCGAAACACCATATATTTT. This translates into CATSRDPGTGGARNTIYF.

This chain joins TRBV5-1 and TRBJ2-7; perhaps TRBD2 as D (5 bases). Germline loops: CDR1 SGHRS, CDR2 YFSETQ. The CDR3 has 14 amino acids. The V gene lost 0 bases and the J gene lost 5 bases, with 12 bases spanning the gap. In nucleotides, the CDR3 is TGCGCCAGCAGCTTGGATGGACTTCCCAACGAGCAGTACTTC. Amino acid sequence: CASSLDGLPNEQYF.

This chain uses TRBV4-2 with TRBJ2-3, with 8 nucleotides matching TRBD2. The CDR3 is made up of 15 amino acids. Germline-derived CDR1 and CDR2 are LGHNA and YNFKEQ. Trimming cost V 5 bases and J 2 bases; bases outside gene matches: 6. The CDR3 coding sequence is TGTGCCAGCAGCAAGCGTAGCGGGGACACAGATACGCAGTATTTT. It is translated as CASSKRSGDTDTQYF.

This chain uses TRBV12-5 with TRBJ2-7; 7 bases agree with TRBD1. The CDR3 has 15 residues. CDR1 and CDR2 (germline): LGHNT, FRNRAP. V trimming: 6 bases; J trimming: 3 bases; junction bases outside the gene matches: 11. CDR3 region: CASGSDRAIFYEQYF. In DNA form, the CDR3 reads TGTGCTAGTGGGTCCGACAGGGCTATTTTCTACGAGCAGTACTTC. Based on the CDR3 plus reference TRBV12-5 and TRBJ2-7, the full variable domain is DARVTQTPRHKVTEMGQEVTMRCQPILGHNTVFWYRQTMMQGLELLAYFRNRAPLDDSGMPKDRFSAEMPDATLATLKIQPSEPRDSAVYFCASGSDRAIFYEQYFGPGTRLTVT.

This chain joins TRBV5-1 and TRBJ2-2; 12 positions match TRBD2. This CDR3 is built from 17 residues. The junction had 4 bases not matched to a gene; V was cut back by 3 bases and J by 1 base. Germline V lookup: CDR1 SGHRS, CDR2 YFSETQ. CDR3 sequence reads: CASSSPSGGENTGELFF. CDR3 DNA: TGCGCCAGCAGCTCGCCTAGCGGGGGGGAGAACACCGGGGAGCTGTTTTTT.